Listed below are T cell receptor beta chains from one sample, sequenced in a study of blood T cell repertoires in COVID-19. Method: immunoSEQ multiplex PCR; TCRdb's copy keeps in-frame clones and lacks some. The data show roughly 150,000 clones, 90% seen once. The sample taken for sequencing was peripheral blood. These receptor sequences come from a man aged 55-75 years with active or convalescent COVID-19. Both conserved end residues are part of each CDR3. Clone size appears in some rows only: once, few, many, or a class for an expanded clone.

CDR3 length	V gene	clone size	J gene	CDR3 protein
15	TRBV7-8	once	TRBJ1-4	CASSLGRVWGEKLFF
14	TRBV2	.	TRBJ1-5	CASSEAGGNQPQHF
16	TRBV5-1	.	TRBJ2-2	CASSLGGTGFTGELFF
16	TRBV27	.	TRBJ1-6	CASSTLRVAYNSPLHF
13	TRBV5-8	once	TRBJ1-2	CASSPPTNYGYTF
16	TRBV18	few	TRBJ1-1	CASSLPTGTGDTEAFF
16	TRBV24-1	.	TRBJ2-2	CATSDSWGPGSGELFF
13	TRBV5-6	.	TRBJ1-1	CASSLVRNTEAFF
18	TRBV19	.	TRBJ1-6	CASSWSGTTDSYNSPLHF
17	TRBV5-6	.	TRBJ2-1	CASSFRLQSARYNEQFF
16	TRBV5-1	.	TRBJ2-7	CASSLFPRQGAYEQYF
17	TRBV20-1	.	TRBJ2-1	CSASTSGRPSSYNEQFF
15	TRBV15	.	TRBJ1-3	CATSRDLAAGNTIYF
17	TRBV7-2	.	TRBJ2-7	CASSSMGGGGGSYEQYF
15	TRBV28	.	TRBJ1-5	CASGPGGRVNQPQHF
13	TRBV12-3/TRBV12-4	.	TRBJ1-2	CASYAGRDYGYTF
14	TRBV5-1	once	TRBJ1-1	CASSSQGLNTEAFF
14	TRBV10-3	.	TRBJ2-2	CAISRTGGNGELFF
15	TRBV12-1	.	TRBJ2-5	CASSFSGGAKETQYF
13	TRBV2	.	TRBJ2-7	CASSVAEPGEQYF
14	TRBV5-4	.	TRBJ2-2	CASSPRGLTGELFF
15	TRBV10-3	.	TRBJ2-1	CAISNLAEPYNEQFF
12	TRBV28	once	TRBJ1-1	CASSPSNTEAFF
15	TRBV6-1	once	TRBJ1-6	CASSEMARDRSPLHF
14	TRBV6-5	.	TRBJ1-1	CASSYRDRGTEAFF
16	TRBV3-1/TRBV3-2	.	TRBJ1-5	CASSQATGVSNQPQHF
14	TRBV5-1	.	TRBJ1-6	CASSLVGQESPLHF
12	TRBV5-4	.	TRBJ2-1	CASSLASREQFF
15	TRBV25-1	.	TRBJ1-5	CASSDGQGVHQPQHF
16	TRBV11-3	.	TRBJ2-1	CASSLSGTEDYNEQFF
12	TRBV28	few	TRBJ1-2	CASSLTGFGYTF
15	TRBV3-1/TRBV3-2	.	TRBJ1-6	CASSLTDRDNSPLHF
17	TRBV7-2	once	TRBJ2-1	CASSLMSGRASENEQFF
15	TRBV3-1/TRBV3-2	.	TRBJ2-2	CASSLLAGPTGELFF
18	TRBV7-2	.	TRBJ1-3	CASSPRTGGTTSGNTIYF
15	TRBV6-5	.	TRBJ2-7	CASSSSGTGSYEQYF
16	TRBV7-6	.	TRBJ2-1	CASSLDAGQGGNEQFF
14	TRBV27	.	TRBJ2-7	CASSFGTGNYEQYF
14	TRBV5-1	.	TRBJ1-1	CASSLEQPNTEAFF
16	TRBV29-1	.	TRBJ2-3	CSVCPRQGLSTDTQYF
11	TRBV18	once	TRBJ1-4	CASSPREKLFF
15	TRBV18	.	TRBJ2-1	CASSRASGTYNEQFF
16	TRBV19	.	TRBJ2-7	CASSRRPGTGTYEQYF
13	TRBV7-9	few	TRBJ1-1	CASSLREVTEAFF
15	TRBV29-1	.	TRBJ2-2	CSVPTGGRVTGELFF
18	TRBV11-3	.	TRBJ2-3	CASSLEGLAGVRTDTQYF
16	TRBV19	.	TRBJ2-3	CASSRIQGVGADTQYF
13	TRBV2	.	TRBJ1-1	CASREGPDTEAFF
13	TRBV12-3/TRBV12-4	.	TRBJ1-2	CASSLDGLYGYTF